The following is a T cell receptor beta chain sequence with its context. Antigen specificity is unknown. The data were obtained in a study of OX40 agonist ivuxolimab in advanced cancers. The wider study: Patients were treated with intravenous ivuxolimab, dosed at 0.01 to 10 mg/kg and infused every 2 weeks.

Study results and caveats: Clonal expansion by week 6 occurred in CD4+ and CD8+ blood T cells (at 0.1 to 3.0 mg/kg). Average numbers of expanded clones were greater in CD8+ T cells than in CD4+.

The trim removed 2 bases at V and 4 bases at J, leaving 3 bases unmatched. Per germline, CDR1 SGHVS and CDR2 FNYEAQ. The CDR3 consists of 15 residues. Clones were sequenced by immunoSEQ multiplex PCR, and TCRdb holds only the in-frame ones, with some missing. There are approximately 39,000 clones in the sample; 79% occur only once, and around 10% lies in the top ten. The TCR sequence derives from an adult with an advanced solid tumor such as melanoma, head and neck, liver or kidney cancer. V usage is TRBV7-6 and J usage is TRBJ2-1; 9 bases fit TRBD1. This sample comprised CD4+ or CD8+ T cells sorted from blood, obtained in a trial of the OX40 agonist ivuxolimab. This chain's CDR3 is CASSLRTGEYNEQFF. CDR3 nucleotides: TGTGCCAGCAGCTTAAGGACAGGGGAATACAATGAGCAGTTCTTC.